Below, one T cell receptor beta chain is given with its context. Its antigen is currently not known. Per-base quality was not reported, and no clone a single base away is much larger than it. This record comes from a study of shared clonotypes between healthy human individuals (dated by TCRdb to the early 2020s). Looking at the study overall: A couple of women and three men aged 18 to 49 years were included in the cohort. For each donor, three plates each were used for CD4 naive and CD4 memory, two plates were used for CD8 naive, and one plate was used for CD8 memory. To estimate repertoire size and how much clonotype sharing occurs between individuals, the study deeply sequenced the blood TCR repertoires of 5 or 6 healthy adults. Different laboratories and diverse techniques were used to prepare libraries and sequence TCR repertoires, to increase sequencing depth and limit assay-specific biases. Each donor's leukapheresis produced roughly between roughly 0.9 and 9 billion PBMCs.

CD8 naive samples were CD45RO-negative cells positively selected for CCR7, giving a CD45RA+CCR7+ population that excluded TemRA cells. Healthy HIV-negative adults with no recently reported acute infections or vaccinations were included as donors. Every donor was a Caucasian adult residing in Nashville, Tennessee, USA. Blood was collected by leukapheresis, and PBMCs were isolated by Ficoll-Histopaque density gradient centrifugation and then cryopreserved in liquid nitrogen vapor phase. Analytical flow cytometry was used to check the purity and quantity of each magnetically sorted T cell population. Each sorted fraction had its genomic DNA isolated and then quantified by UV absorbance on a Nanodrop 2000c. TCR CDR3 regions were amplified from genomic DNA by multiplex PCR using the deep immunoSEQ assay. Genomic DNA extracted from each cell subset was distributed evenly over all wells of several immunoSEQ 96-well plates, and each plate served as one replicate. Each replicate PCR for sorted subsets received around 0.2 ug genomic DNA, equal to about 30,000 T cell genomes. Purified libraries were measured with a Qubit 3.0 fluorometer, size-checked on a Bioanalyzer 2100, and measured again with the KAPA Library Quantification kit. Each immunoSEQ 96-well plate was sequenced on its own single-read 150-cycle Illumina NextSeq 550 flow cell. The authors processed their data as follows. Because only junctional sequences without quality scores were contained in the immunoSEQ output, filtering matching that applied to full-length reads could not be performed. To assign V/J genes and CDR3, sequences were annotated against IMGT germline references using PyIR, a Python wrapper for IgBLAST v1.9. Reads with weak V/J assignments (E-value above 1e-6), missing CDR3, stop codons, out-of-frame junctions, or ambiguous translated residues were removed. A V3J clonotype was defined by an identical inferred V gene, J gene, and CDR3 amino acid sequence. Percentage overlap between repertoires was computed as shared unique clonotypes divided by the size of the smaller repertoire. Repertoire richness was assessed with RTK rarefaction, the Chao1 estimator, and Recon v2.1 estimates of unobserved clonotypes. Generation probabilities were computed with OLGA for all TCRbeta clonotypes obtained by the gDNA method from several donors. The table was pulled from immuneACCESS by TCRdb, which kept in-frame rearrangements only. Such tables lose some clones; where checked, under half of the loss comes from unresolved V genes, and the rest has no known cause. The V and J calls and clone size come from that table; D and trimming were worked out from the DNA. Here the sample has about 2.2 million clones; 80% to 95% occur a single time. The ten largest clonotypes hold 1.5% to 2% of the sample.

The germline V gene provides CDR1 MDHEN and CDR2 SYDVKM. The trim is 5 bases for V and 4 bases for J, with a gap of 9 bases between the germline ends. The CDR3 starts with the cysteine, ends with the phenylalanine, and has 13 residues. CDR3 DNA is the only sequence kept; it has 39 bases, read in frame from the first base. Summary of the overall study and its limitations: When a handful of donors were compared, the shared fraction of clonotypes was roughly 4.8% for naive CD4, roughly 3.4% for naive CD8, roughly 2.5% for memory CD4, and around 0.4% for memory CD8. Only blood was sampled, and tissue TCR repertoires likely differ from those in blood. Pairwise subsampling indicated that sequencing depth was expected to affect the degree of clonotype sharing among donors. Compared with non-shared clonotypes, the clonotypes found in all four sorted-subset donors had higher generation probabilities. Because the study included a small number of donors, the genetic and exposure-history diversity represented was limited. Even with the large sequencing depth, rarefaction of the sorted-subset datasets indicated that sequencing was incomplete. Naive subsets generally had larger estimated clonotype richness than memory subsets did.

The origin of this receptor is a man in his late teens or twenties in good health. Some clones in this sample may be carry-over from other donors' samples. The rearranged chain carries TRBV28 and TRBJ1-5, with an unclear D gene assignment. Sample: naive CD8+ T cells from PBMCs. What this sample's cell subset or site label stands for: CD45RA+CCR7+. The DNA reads TGTGCCAGCAGTCCGGATCGGAATCAGCCCCAGCATTTT. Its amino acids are CASSPDRNQPQHF.